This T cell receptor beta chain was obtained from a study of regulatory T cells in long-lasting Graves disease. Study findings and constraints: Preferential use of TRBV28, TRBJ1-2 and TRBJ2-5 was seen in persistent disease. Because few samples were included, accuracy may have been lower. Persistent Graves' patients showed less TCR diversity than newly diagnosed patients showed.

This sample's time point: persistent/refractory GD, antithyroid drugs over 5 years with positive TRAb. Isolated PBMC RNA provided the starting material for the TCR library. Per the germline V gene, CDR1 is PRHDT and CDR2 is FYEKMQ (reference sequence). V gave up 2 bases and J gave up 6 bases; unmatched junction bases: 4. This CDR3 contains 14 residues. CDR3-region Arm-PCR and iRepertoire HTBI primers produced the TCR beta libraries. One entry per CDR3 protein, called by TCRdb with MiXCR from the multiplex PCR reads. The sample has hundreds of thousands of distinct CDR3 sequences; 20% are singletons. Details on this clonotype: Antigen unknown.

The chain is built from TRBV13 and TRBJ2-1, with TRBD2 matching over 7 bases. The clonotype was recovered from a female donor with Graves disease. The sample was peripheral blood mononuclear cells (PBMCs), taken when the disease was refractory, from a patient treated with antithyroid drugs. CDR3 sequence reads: CASSLRGRANEQFF. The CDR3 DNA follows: TGTGCCAGCAGCTTACGTGGGAGGGCCAATGAGCAGTTCTTC.